This T cell receptor beta chain was recovered during a study of shared clonotypes between healthy human individuals. Study at large: Each donor's CD4 naive and CD4 memory cells filled three plates apiece, CD8 naive two, and CD8 memory one.

Genomic DNA of each subset was evenly split across several immunoSEQ plates. TCRdb keeps only in-frame clones here, not all; method: immunoSEQ multiplex PCR. This sample yields about 660,000 clones, of which about 74% are seen a single time; 1.5% to 2% belongs to the top ten. Study conclusions and caveats: Read depth was anticipated to influence clonotype sharing among donors.

The V gene end was trimmed by 3 bases and the J gene end by 5 bases; junction bases not matched to a gene: 13. CDR1 and CDR2 from the germline V gene are MNHEY and SMNVEV (reference sequence). This CDR3 has 17 residues. As to this clone: Its antigen is currently unknown.

The source of this sequence is a young woman in good health. The chain couples TRBV27 to TRBJ2-7, with 10 bases matching TRBD2. The sequencing input was memory CD4+ T cells sorted from blood. The subset was: CD45RA-negative fraction. CDR3 sequence reads: CASSLGASGSVTNEQYF. The CDR3 region has the DNA TGTGCCAGCAGTTTGGGTGCTAGCGGGAGTGTAACCAACGAGCAGTACTTC.